This TCR beta chain was recorded in a study of T cell responses to AZD1222 COVID-19 vaccine. Study overall: Combined were second doses at about 4 or about 12 weeks. Study-wide results and caveats: As reported, nearly half of all spike-specific TCRs target variant regions that are unmutated. Donors were chiefly white British, with a greater number of females, and clonal diversity was perhaps underestimated.

The CDR3 extends over 17 amino acids. Germline CDR1 reads SGHTA; CDR2 reads FQGTGA. The V end was cut by 0 bases, the J end by 4 bases, with 16 bases between. With respect to this clone: Its matching antigen is unknown.

Here immunoSEQ multiplex PCR was the method, and the copy in TCRdb shows in-frame clones only, minus some. The repertoire holds fewer than 300,000 clones, with more than 85% as singletons. This clonotype was obtained from an adult in good health. The J gene is TRBJ2-1, the V gene TRBV7-3, with D uncertain. The specimen comprised peripheral blood, sampled on day 0 of AZD1222 vaccination. This CDR3 is CASSLTSSPDMYNEQFF. CDR3 bases: TGTGCCAGCAGCTTAACGTCCAGCCCTGATATGTACAATGAGCAGTTCTTC.